This passage covers 11 T cell receptor beta chains from one sample sequenced in a study of T cells expressing NK-cell markers. TCRdb processed the 5' RACE reads again and assigns one entry to each CDR3 protein, with no DNA. The sample has about 380,000 distinct CDR3 sequences; the top ten hold 5% to 5.5%. Material for sequencing was blood T cells: a sorted CD56 or NKG2C T cell subset, CD4+ or CD8+ T cells, or bulk PBMC T cells (not recorded which). These receptor sequences come from a man aged 18 to 70 in good health.

The chain carries TRBV6-1 and TRBJ1-1; lacking DNA, the TRBD1 call made by TCRdb goes unchecked. The CDR3 is 13 amino acids. The germline V gene encodes CDR1 MNHNS and CDR2 SASEGT. The CDR3 loop reads CASSDTGLLEAFF.

V and J are TRBV29-1 and TRBJ2-1; TCRdb proposes TRBD1, but this gene call is untestable without DNA. Germline V gene sequence: CDR1 SQVTM, CDR2 ANQGSEA. The CDR3 has 15 residues. CDR3 in amino acids: CSVGAAGGVYNEQFF.

The V call is TRBV12-5, the J call TRBJ2-6; TCRdb picks TRBD1, but there is no DNA to check that call. Germline CDR1 and CDR2: LGHNT and FRNRAP. The CDR3 has 17 amino acids. The CDR3 is CASGTGQRSSGANVLTF. Variable domain in full (rest from reference TRBV12-5 and TRBJ2-6): DARVTQTPRHKVTEMGQEVTMRCQPILGHNTVFWYRQTMMQGLELLAYFRNRAPLDDSGMPKDRFSAEMPDATLATLKIQPSEPRDSAVYFCASGTGQRSSGANVLTFGAGSRLTVL.

V and J are TRBV12-3 or TRBV12-4 and TRBJ2-4; the D gene TCRdb calls, TRBD1, cannot be checked with no DNA. The CDR3 sequence is 15 residues long. CDR3 region: CASSYRGLAKNIQYF.

V gene TRBV29-1 combines with J gene TRBJ1-2. The V gene's germline CDR1 is SQVTM and CDR2 ANQGSEA. This CDR3 spans 12 amino acids. CDR3 loop: CSANRANYGYTF.

The gene calls are TRBV5-8 and TRBJ2-5; TCRdb names TRBD1, which stays unverified in the absence of DNA. The CDR3 is made up of 14 amino acids. Germline CDR1 and CDR2: SGHTS and YDEGEE. The CDR3: CASSLGVGEETQYF.

The chain couples TRBV28 to TRBJ1-1; TCRdb's D gene call, TRBD1, goes unchecked for lack of DNA. Germline lookup yields CDR1 MDHEN and CDR2 SYDVKM. CDR3 length: 15 residues. CDR3 region: CASSPTGGVDTEAFF. Using reference TRBV28 and TRBJ1-1 for the parts outside the CDR3, the full variable domain is DVKVTQSSRYLVKRTGEKVFLECVQDMDHENMFWYRQDPGLGLRLIYFSYDVKMKEKGDIPEGYSVSREKKERFSLILESASTNQTSMYLCASSPTGGVDTEAFFGQGTRLTVV.

This chain links TRBV7-9 with TRBJ2-3; absent DNA, TCRdb's TRBD1 call cannot be checked. The CDR3 totals 15 residues. Germline lookup yields CDR1 SEHNR and CDR2 FQNEAQ (reference sequence). CDR3 sequence reads: CASSFSGIRGDTQYF. The entire variable domain, with the rest obtained from reference TRBV7-9 and TRBJ2-3, is as follows: DTGVSQNPRHKITKRGQNVTFRCDPISEHNRLYWYRQTLGQGPEFLTYFQNEAQLEKSRLLSDRFSAERPKGSFSTLEIQRTEQGDSAMYLCASSFSGIRGDTQYFGPGTRLTVL.

The chain employs TRBV5-1 and TRBJ2-7; the TRBD1 assignment by TCRdb is unverifiable without DNA. There are 13 residues in the CDR3. Per germline, CDR1 SGHRS and CDR2 YFSETQ. CDR3 sequence reads: CASKPTGGDEQYF.

The chain employs TRBV2 and TRBJ1-6. The CDR3 is 12 amino acids. CDR1 SNHLY and CDR2 FYNNEI come from the germline V gene. CDR3 sequence reads: CATGGRNSPLHF.

CDR3 sequence: CAIRDSSYEQYF. The rearrangement joins TRBV10-3 to TRBJ2-7; the TRBD1 assignment by TCRdb is unverifiable without DNA. Germline V CDR1 and CDR2: ENHRY, SYGVKD. The CDR3 spans 12 residues.